Listed below are T cell receptor beta chains from one sample, sequenced in a study of spatial heterogeneity in lung cancer. TCRdb reprocessed the 5' RACE reads via MiXCR and lists one record per CDR3 protein. The sample consists of approximately 92,000 distinct CDR3 sequences, roughly 12% of them appearing once. The specimen comprised PBMCs, sampled at surgery. These receptors all stem from a male donor with early-stage non-small cell lung cancer. Each CDR3 is given with its conserved first and last residue. A D gene is named only where the DNA matches it firmly. Size tells how often a clone was seen (once, few, many) or the class of an expanded clone, and some rows leave it out.

TRBV7-2	TRBJ2-1	few	NA	TGTGCCAGCAGGGGAGAGGGACCAGGGTTGATCAATGAGCAGTTCTTC	CASRGEGPGLINEQFF
TRBV7-2	TRBJ2-5	few	NA	TGTGCCAGCAGCTTACCCAGGGGCCAGGGTACCCAGTACTTC	CASSLPRGQGTQYF
TRBV5-1	TRBJ2-6	NA	NA	TGCGCCAGCAGCTTGGACGGTCAAGTGAGGGCCAACGTCCTGACTTTC	CASSLDGQVRANVLTF
TRBV28	TRBJ2-7	many	TRBD1	TGTGCCAGCAGTTTGCCCGGGACAGCCTCCTACGAGCAGTACTTC	CASSLPGTASYEQYF
TRBV29-1	TRBJ1-2	NA	NA	TGCAGCGTGGGTCAGAGCGATGGCTACACCTTC	CSVGQSDGYTF
TRBV29-1	TRBJ2-3	NA	NA	TGCAGCGTTGATCACCGGGACACCCTAAGCACAGATACGCAGTATTTT	CSVDHRDTLSTDTQYF
TRBV12-3/TRBV12-4	TRBJ1-6	NA	NA	TGTGCCAGCAGTACAACCGGGACACCTCTCCACTTT	CASSTTGTPLHF
TRBV5-1	TRBJ2-7	NA	NA	TGCGCCAGCAGCGGGGGTCCCGGCTCCTACGAGCAGTACTTC	CASSGGPGSYEQYF
TRBV18	TRBJ2-3	many	NA	TGTGCCAGCCGAAAGGCGGGTGGTACAGATACGCAGTATTTT	CASRKAGGTDTQYF
TRBV29-1	TRBJ2-7	NA	TRBD2	TGCAGCGCGGGACTAGCGGGAACCTCCTACGAGCAGTACTTC	CSAGLAGTSYEQYF
TRBV24-1	TRBJ2-3	NA	NA	TGTGCCACCAGTGTGACCGCCACGGATACGCAGTATTTT	CATSVTATDTQYF
TRBV12-3/TRBV12-4	TRBJ2-2	NA	TRBD1	TGTGCCAGCAGTGGACAGGCACCCGGGGAGCTGTTTTTT	CASSGQAPGELFF
TRBV30	TRBJ1-2	few	NA	TGTGCCTGGAGTGTACCGGATATAAGCGGCTACACCTTC	CAWSVPDISGYTF
TRBV12-3/TRBV12-4	TRBJ1-4	few	NA	TGTGCCAGCAGTTTAGGAATTGTGGGTGAAAAACTGTTTTTT	CASSLGIVGEKLFF
TRBV7-9	TRBJ2-2	NA	NA	TGTGCCAGCAGCTCCTCAGGCACCGGGGAGCTGTTTTTT	CASSSSGTGELFF
TRBV6-6	TRBJ2-5	few	NA	TGTGCCAGCAGTTACTCGGGAGGGGGGCAAGAGACCCAGTACTTC	CASSYSGGGQETQYF
TRBV27	TRBJ2-5	NA	TRBD1	TGTGCCAGCCAGGACAGGGAGCAAGAGACCCAGTACTTC	CASQDREQETQYF
TRBV7-2	TRBJ1-5	NA	NA	TGTGCCAGCAGCTTAACCAGGGACAGCAATCAGCCCCAGCATTTT	CASSLTRDSNQPQHF